These T cell receptor beta chains were read from a single sample in a study of tumor-infiltrating lymphocytes in oesophageal squamous cell carcinoma. One entry per CDR3 protein results from TCRdb running MiXCR on the PCR reads. The table records about 13,000 distinct CDR3 sequences, approximately 50% of them present only once. Sequencing was done on a sample of esophageal tumor tissue. The receptors come from a male donor with esophageal squamous cell carcinoma. The CDR3 runs from the conserved cysteine through the conserved F or W. The D gene is left open where the match is weak. Clone size is stated in some rows and not others, as once, few, many or a class when expanded.

v_call: TRBV12-3/TRBV12-4
clone_size: -
j_call: TRBJ1-2
d_call: TRBD1
cdr3_nt: TGTGCCAGCAGTTTAAATCGACAGGGGGATGGCTACACCTTC
cdr3_aa: CASSLNRQGDGYTF

v_call: TRBV7-4
clone_size: -
j_call: TRBJ2-6
d_call: -
cdr3_nt: TGTGCCCACTCCGGTGGGGGCGCAGGGGCCAACGTCCTGACTTTC
cdr3_aa: CAHSGGGAGANVLTF

v_call: TRBV7-3
clone_size: many
j_call: TRBJ2-7
d_call: TRBD1
cdr3_nt: TGTGCCAGCAGCTCAGGGACAGGGATTGAGAATGAGCAGTACTTC
cdr3_aa: CASSSGTGIENEQYF

v_call: TRBV28
clone_size: -
j_call: TRBJ1-1
d_call: -
cdr3_nt: TGTGCCAGCAGTTTATTCGTGGGGCGGACTGAAGCTTTCTTT
cdr3_aa: CASSLFVGRTEAFF

v_call: TRBV7-8
clone_size: few
j_call: TRBJ1-2
d_call: -
cdr3_nt: TGTGCCAGCAGCTCCTATGAATACCCCGGGACGGCCACGACTAAATTCTATGGCTACACCTTC
cdr3_aa: CASSSYEYPGTATTKFYGYTF

v_call: TRBV24-1
clone_size: -
j_call: TRBJ2-7
d_call: -
cdr3_nt: TGTGCCACCATCCACGGAGGGAGTAGGTACGAGCAGTACTTC
cdr3_aa: CATIHGGSRYEQYF

v_call: TRBV21-1
clone_size: once
j_call: TRBJ2-1
d_call: -
cdr3_nt: TGTGCCAGAACGGGAGGTGGTGAGCAGTTCTTC
cdr3_aa: CARTGGGEQFF

v_call: TRBV6-1
clone_size: -
j_call: TRBJ2-7
d_call: TRBD1
cdr3_nt: TGTGCCAGCAGCGTCCGGGACAGGGAATACGAGCAGTACTTC
cdr3_aa: CASSVRDREYEQYF

v_call: TRBV6-6
clone_size: -
j_call: TRBJ2-1
d_call: -
cdr3_nt: TGTGCCAGCAGAACCACAGGGTTCAATGAGCAGTTCTTC
cdr3_aa: CASRTTGFNEQFF

v_call: TRBV7-2
clone_size: -
j_call: TRBJ2-3
d_call: -
cdr3_nt: TGTGCCAGCAGCCCGGACTCCCATACGCAGTATTTT
cdr3_aa: CASSPDSHTQYF

v_call: TRBV7-6
clone_size: -
j_call: TRBJ1-1
d_call: -
cdr3_nt: TGTGCCAGCAGCTCGCCAGGGTTAAGCACTGAAGCTTTCTTT
cdr3_aa: CASSSPGLSTEAFF

v_call: TRBV6-1
clone_size: medium-sized
j_call: TRBJ1-6
d_call: -
cdr3_nt: TGTGCCAGCTCTCCTAAGGGGTTCTCCTATAATTCACCCCTCCACTTT
cdr3_aa: CASSPKGFSYNSPLHF

v_call: TRBV7-3
clone_size: -
j_call: TRBJ1-2
d_call: -
cdr3_nt: TGTGCCAGCAGCCCCCGGATCAACTATGGCTACACCTTC
cdr3_aa: CASSPRINYGYTF

v_call: TRBV6-4
clone_size: -
j_call: TRBJ2-1
d_call: -
cdr3_nt: TGTGCCAGCGGCCAGACAGCTTACAATGAGCAGTTCTTC
cdr3_aa: CASGQTAYNEQFF

v_call: TRBV10-1
clone_size: -
j_call: TRBJ1-1
d_call: TRBD1
cdr3_nt: TGCGCCAGCAGGAGGGACAGGGGAAAGAACACTGAAGCTTTCTTT
cdr3_aa: CASRRDRGKNTEAFF

v_call: TRBV7-8
clone_size: -
j_call: TRBJ2-3
d_call: TRBD1
cdr3_nt: TGTGCCAGCAGCTCACAGGGGTGGGTCAGAGGGACCCAGTATTTT
cdr3_aa: CASSSQGWVRGTQYF

v_call: TRBV7-2
clone_size: -
j_call: TRBJ2-1
d_call: -
cdr3_nt: TGTGCCAGCAGCTTAGACTCCCCGCCAAGGGGTGAGCAGTTCTTC
cdr3_aa: CASSLDSPPRGEQFF

v_call: TRBV7-3
clone_size: -
j_call: TRBJ2-3
d_call: -
cdr3_nt: TGTGCCAGCAGCCAGTTTGGGGATACGCAGTATTTT
cdr3_aa: CASSQFGDTQYF

v_call: TRBV7-6
clone_size: -
j_call: TRBJ2-5
d_call: TRBD2
cdr3_nt: TGTGCTAGCAGCCCGGGGACTAGCAGCAAGACCCAGTACTTC
cdr3_aa: CASSPGTSSKTQYF

v_call: TRBV7-8
clone_size: -
j_call: TRBJ1-3
d_call: -
cdr3_nt: TGTGCCAGCAGCTTAACAGGGAGCTCTGGAAACACCATATATTTT
cdr3_aa: CASSLTGSSGNTIYF

v_call: TRBV24-1
clone_size: -
j_call: TRBJ2-2
d_call: TRBD2
cdr3_nt: TGTGCCACCAGTACTAGCGGACCGAACACCGGGGAGCTGTTTTTT
cdr3_aa: CATSTSGPNTGELFF

v_call: TRBV7-3
clone_size: many
j_call: TRBJ2-1
d_call: TRBD2
cdr3_nt: TGTGCCAGCAGCTTATCCTGGACTAGCGGGGGCAATGAGCAGTTCTTC
cdr3_aa: CASSLSWTSGGNEQFF

v_call: TRBV6-2/TRBV6-3
clone_size: -
j_call: TRBJ2-3
d_call: TRBD1
cdr3_nt: TGTGCCAGCAGTTCTCAGGGGGCAGATACGCAGTATTTT
cdr3_aa: CASSSQGADTQYF

v_call: TRBV7-9
clone_size: -
j_call: TRBJ2-7
d_call: TRBD2
cdr3_nt: TGTGCCAGCAGCTTAGCGGAGAGCGGGGGGCACTACGAGCAGTACTTC
cdr3_aa: CASSLAESGGHYEQYF

v_call: TRBV7-6
clone_size: few
j_call: TRBJ1-1
d_call: -
cdr3_nt: TGTGCCAGCAGCTTAGACAGAGAAGCTTTCTTT
cdr3_aa: CASSLDREAFF

v_call: TRBV7-6
clone_size: -
j_call: TRBJ2-1
d_call: -
cdr3_nt: TGTGCCAGCAGCTTATCTTCGTTCAATGAGCAGTTCTTC
cdr3_aa: CASSLSSFNEQFF

v_call: TRBV7-9
clone_size: few
j_call: TRBJ2-5
d_call: -
cdr3_nt: TGTGCCAGCACCGGACAGTCCCACGGCGGGGAGACCCAGTACTTC
cdr3_aa: CASTGQSHGGETQYF

v_call: TRBV6-5
clone_size: -
j_call: TRBJ2-3
d_call: TRBD2
cdr3_nt: TGTGCCAGCAGTTACGAGGGAGGGGAAGATACGCAGTATTTT
cdr3_aa: CASSYEGGEDTQYF

v_call: TRBV7-4
clone_size: -
j_call: TRBJ2-6
d_call: -
cdr3_nt: TGTGCCAGCAGCTTATCTGGCGCCGGGGCCAACGTCCTGACTTTC
cdr3_aa: CASSLSGAGANVLTF

v_call: TRBV7-2
clone_size: -
j_call: TRBJ1-1
d_call: -
cdr3_nt: TGTGCCAGCAGCTTACAAGGTGTGACGGACACTGAAGCTTTCTTT
cdr3_aa: CASSLQGVTDTEAFF

v_call: TRBV12-3/TRBV12-4
clone_size: many
j_call: TRBJ2-1
d_call: -
cdr3_nt: TGTGCCAGCGGTGCGTTGGCGGGATCCTACAATGAGCAGTTCTTC
cdr3_aa: CASGALAGSYNEQFF

v_call: TRBV10-3
clone_size: many
j_call: TRBJ1-5
d_call: -
cdr3_nt: TGTGCCATCAGTTCGGGGCCCCAGCCCCAGCATTTT
cdr3_aa: CAISSGPQPQHF

v_call: TRBV6-1
clone_size: few
j_call: TRBJ2-5
d_call: -
cdr3_nt: TGTGCCAGCAGTAGGACGCGACAGACCAGCGAGACCCAGTACTTC
cdr3_aa: CASSRTRQTSETQYF

v_call: TRBV7-9
clone_size: -
j_call: TRBJ1-1
d_call: -
cdr3_nt: TGTGCCAGCAGCTTTCAGGTGAACACTGAAGCTTTCTTT
cdr3_aa: CASSFQVNTEAFF

v_call: TRBV6-1
clone_size: -
j_call: TRBJ2-1
d_call: TRBD2
cdr3_nt: TGTGCCAGCAGTTACCTCGGGCTAGCGGGAGGTCCGCCCTACAATGAGCAGTTCTTC
cdr3_aa: CASSYLGLAGGPPYNEQFF

v_call: TRBV7-6
clone_size: -
j_call: TRBJ2-7
d_call: TRBD1
cdr3_nt: TGTGCCAGCAGCCCCGGACAGGGAAGGTTCGAGCAGTACTTC
cdr3_aa: CASSPGQGRFEQYF

v_call: TRBV19
clone_size: many
j_call: TRBJ2-1
d_call: TRBD2
cdr3_nt: TGTGCCAGTAAGGGACTAGCGGGGGGTTCAGGTGAGCAGTTCTTC
cdr3_aa: CASKGLAGGSGEQFF

v_call: TRBV5-6
clone_size: -
j_call: TRBJ1-1
d_call: TRBD1
cdr3_nt: TGTGCCAGCAGCGCAGGGGGTTCTGAAGCTTTCTTT
cdr3_aa: CASSAGGSEAFF

v_call: TRBV7-2
clone_size: -
j_call: TRBJ2-3
d_call: -
cdr3_nt: TGTGCCAGCAGCTTAGGTTTTCTTGATACGCAGTATTTT
cdr3_aa: CASSLGFLDTQYF

v_call: TRBV5-1
clone_size: many
j_call: TRBJ1-4
d_call: -
cdr3_nt: TGCGCCAGCAGCTTGTCCCCCACAACCACAACTAATGAAAAACTGTTTTTT
cdr3_aa: CASSLSPTTTTNEKLFF

v_call: TRBV5-1
clone_size: many
j_call: TRBJ1-2
d_call: TRBD1
cdr3_nt: TGCGCCAGCACGACCGGGACAGGGGCTGATGGCTACACCTTC
cdr3_aa: CASTTGTGADGYTF

v_call: TRBV7-8
clone_size: hyperexpanded
j_call: TRBJ2-7
d_call: -
cdr3_nt: TGTGCCAGCAGCCCACGTGACAATTCCTACGAGCAGTACTTC
cdr3_aa: CASSPRDNSYEQYF

v_call: TRBV24-1
clone_size: many
j_call: TRBJ1-4
d_call: -
cdr3_nt: TGTGCCACCAGTGACCCAGGGGCGGCTAATGAAAAACTGTTTTTT
cdr3_aa: CATSDPGAANEKLFF

v_call: TRBV27
clone_size: -
j_call: TRBJ1-1
d_call: -
cdr3_nt: TGTGCCAGCAGTTTATTCCCACAGGGAACTGAAGCTTTCTTT
cdr3_aa: CASSLFPQGTEAFF

v_call: TRBV7-6
clone_size: -
j_call: TRBJ2-4
d_call: TRBD2
cdr3_nt: TGTGCCAGCAGCTTAACCCATCTAGCGGGAGGGCCCAGCATTCAGTACTTC
cdr3_aa: CASSLTHLAGGPSIQYF

v_call: TRBV7-6
clone_size: -
j_call: TRBJ2-3
d_call: TRBD2
cdr3_nt: TGTGCCAGCAGCTTAGCTCGGGAGGGCGTACCTAGCACAGATACGCAGTATTTT
cdr3_aa: CASSLAREGVPSTDTQYF

v_call: TRBV7-3
clone_size: -
j_call: TRBJ2-5
d_call: -
cdr3_nt: TGTGCCAGCAGCTTAGGACAAATAAGGAAAGAGACCCAGTACTTC
cdr3_aa: CASSLGQIRKETQYF

v_call: TRBV10-3
clone_size: -
j_call: TRBJ2-3
d_call: -
cdr3_nt: TGTGCCAGCAGAAGAGACGGTTTCACAGATACGCAGTATTTT
cdr3_aa: CASRRDGFTDTQYF

v_call: TRBV6-6
clone_size: -
j_call: TRBJ1-1
d_call: -
cdr3_nt: TGTGCCAGCAGTTACGTGTCAGGGAATGAAGCTTTCTTT
cdr3_aa: CASSYVSGNEAFF

v_call: TRBV11-2
clone_size: medium-sized
j_call: TRBJ2-7
d_call: TRBD1
cdr3_nt: TGTGCCAGCAGCTTTTACGAGGGGGCTCGATACGAGCAGTACTTC
cdr3_aa: CASSFYEGARYEQYF

v_call: TRBV28
clone_size: -
j_call: TRBJ2-5
d_call: -
cdr3_nt: TGTGCCAGCAACAGCGTCTTATCGGAGACCCAGTACTTC
cdr3_aa: CASNSVLSETQYF

v_call: TRBV28
clone_size: -
j_call: TRBJ2-7
d_call: -
cdr3_nt: TGTGCCAGCAGTTTGAGATCGAGGGCGATCGAGCAGTACTTC
cdr3_aa: CASSLRSRAIEQYF

v_call: TRBV10-3
clone_size: -
j_call: TRBJ2-1
d_call: TRBD1
cdr3_nt: TGTGCCATCAGTGGCCGGGACAGGGACAATGAGCAGTTCTTC
cdr3_aa: CAISGRDRDNEQFF

v_call: TRBV7-3
clone_size: few
j_call: TRBJ1-1
d_call: -
cdr3_nt: TGTGCCAGCAGCTTATGGGGGGGTGGGAACACTGAAGCTTTCTTT
cdr3_aa: CASSLWGGGNTEAFF

v_call: TRBV20-1
clone_size: many
j_call: TRBJ2-1
d_call: -
cdr3_nt: TGCAGTGCTAGTATCCCAGGAAACAATGAGCAGTTCTTC
cdr3_aa: CSASIPGNNEQFF

v_call: TRBV28
clone_size: -
j_call: TRBJ1-6
d_call: TRBD1
cdr3_nt: TGTGCCAGCAGCCCCCATGAGGGACAGGGGGGTTCACCCCTCCACTTC
cdr3_aa: CASSPHEGQGGSPLHF

v_call: TRBV7-3
clone_size: -
j_call: TRBJ2-1
d_call: -
cdr3_nt: TGTGCCAGCAGCGAAAGTCAGTACAATGAGCAGTTCTTC
cdr3_aa: CASSESQYNEQFF

v_call: TRBV24-1
clone_size: -
j_call: TRBJ2-5
d_call: -
cdr3_nt: TGTGCCACCAGTGATAATGGGTTCCAAGAGACCCAGTACTTC
cdr3_aa: CATSDNGFQETQYF

v_call: TRBV6-1
clone_size: few
j_call: TRBJ2-5
d_call: TRBD2
cdr3_nt: TGTGCCAGCCCCGGACTAGCAACGGAGACCCAGTACTTC
cdr3_aa: CASPGLATETQYF